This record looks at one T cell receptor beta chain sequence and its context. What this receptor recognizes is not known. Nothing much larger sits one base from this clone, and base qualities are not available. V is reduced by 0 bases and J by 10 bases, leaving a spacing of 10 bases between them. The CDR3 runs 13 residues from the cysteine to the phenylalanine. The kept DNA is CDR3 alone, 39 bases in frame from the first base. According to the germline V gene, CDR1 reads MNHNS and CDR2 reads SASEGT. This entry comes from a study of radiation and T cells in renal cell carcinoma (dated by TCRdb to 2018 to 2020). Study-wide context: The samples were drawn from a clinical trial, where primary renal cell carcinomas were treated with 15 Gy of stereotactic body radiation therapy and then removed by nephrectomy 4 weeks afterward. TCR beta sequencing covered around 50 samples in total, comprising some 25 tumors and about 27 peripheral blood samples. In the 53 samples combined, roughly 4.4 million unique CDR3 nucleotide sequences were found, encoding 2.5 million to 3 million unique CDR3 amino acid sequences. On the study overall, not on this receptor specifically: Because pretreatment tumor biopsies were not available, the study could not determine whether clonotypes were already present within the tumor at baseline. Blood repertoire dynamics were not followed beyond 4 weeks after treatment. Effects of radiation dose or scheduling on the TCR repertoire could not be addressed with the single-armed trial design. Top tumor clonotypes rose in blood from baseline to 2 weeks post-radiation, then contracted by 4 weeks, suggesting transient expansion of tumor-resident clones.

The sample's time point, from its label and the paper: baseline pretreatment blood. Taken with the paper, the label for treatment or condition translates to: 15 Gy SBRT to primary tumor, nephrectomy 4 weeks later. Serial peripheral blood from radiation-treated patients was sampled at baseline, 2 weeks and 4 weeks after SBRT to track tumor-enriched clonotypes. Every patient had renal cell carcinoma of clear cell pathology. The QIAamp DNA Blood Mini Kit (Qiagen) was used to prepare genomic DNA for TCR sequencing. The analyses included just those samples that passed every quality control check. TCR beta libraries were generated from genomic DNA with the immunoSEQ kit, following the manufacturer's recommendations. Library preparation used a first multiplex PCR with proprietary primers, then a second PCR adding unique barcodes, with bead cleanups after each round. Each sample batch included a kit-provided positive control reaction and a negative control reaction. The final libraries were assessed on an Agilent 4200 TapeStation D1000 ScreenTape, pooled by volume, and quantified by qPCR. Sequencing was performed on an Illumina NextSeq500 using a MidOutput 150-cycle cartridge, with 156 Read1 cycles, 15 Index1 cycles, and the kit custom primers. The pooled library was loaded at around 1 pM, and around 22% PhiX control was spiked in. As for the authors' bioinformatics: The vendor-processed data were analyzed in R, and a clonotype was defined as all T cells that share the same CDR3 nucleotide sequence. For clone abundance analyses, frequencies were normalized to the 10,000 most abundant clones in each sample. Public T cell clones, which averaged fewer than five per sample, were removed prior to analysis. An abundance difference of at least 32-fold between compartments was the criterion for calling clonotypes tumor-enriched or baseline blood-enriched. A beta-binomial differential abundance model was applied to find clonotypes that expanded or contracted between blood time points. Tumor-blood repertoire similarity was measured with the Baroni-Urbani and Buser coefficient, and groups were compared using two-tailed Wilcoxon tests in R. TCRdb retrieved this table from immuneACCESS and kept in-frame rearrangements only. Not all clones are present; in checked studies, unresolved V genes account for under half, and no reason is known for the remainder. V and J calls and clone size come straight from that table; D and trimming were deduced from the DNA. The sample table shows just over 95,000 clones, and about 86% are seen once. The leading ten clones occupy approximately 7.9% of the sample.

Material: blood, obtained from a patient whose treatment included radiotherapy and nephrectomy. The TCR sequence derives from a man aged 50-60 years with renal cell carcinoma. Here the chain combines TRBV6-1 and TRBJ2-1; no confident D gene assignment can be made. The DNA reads TGTGCCAGCAGTGAAGCGTGGGGAAGGGAGCAGTTCTTC. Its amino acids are CASSEAWGREQFF.